This TCR beta chain was identified in a study of blood T cell repertoires in COVID-19. The germline CDR1 and CDR2 sequences are KGHDR and SFDVKD. The CDR3 has 14 amino acids. V shed 7 bases and J 6 bases; nucleotides not matched to a gene: 5. Produced via immunoSEQ multiplex PCR; TCRdb's table is partial and in-frame only. The table includes about 210,000 clones, around four fifths detected once. This clone has only one observation. What was sequenced was peripheral blood. The rearrangement joins TRBV24-1 to TRBJ2-1, with 10 bases fitting TRBD2. This clonotype was obtained from a man aged 50 to 59 with active or convalescent COVID-19. CDR3 coding DNA: TGTGCCACCAGGAAGCGGGAGGGCAGCAATGAGCAGTTCTTC. Its translation is CATRKREGSNEQFF.